This entry concerns a single T cell receptor (beta chain). The antigen it recognizes is unknown. One base away there is no much larger clone; base qualities are not given. Single viable CD3+CD4+CD8-CD45RO+ cells were sorted as memory CD4+ T cells on a FACSAria II. CMV serostatus was assessed using a Roche Elecsys assay, by which serum IgG against CMV pp150, pp28, p38 and p52 was detected. After thawing, total CD4+ T cells were enriched by positive selection with CD4 magnetic microbeads. The samples came from a different study that was designed specifically to examine the CD4+ T cell memory repertoire. Following standard operating procedures, peripheral blood mononuclear cells were isolated and cryopreserved, while serum was kept at -80 degrees C. Staining used CD3-PerCP (BW264/56), CD4-APC (RPA-T4), CD45RO-PE (UCHT1) and CD8-Pacific Orange (3B5) antibodies, with Sytox blue excluding non-viable cells.

Genomic DNA was extracted from sorted cells with the Quick-DNA Microprep Kit. TCRbeta DNA was amplified with the immunoSEQ hsTCRbeta kit following the manufacturer's protocol. An Illumina MiSeq instrument was used to sequence the TCRbeta libraries. The original methods were these. Following removal of out-of-frame sequences, a few million distinct TCRbeta sequences were retained, with an average of around 70,000 per individual. Each individual was scored using the number of 170 or so previously reported CMV-associated TCRbeta sequences that the individual carried and the total number of productive distinct TCRbeta sequences. A beta-binomial model was reimplemented in Python, and scikit-learn random forests with default parameters were trained on US cohort data. Classifier performance on the Belgian cohort was reported as the median AUC with percentile confidence intervals calculated over 10,000 bootstrap iterations. In its TCRdb copy, this immuneACCESS table keeps in-frame sequences only and misses some clones. Where compared with another copy, unresolved V genes explain less than half of these, and the others have no known cause. V and J calls and clone size are copied from that table; D and trimming were computed from the DNA. A total of around 40,000 clones appear in this sample, around 75% of them only once. Jointly, the top ten make up around 0.72% of the sample.

The data originate from a study of memory CD4+ T cells and cytomegalovirus serostatus (dated by TCRdb to between 2018 and 2021). Regarding the research as a whole: The cohort included around 35 healthy adults from Belgium, of whom 9 were CMV seropositive and roughly 24 were CMV seronegative. CD4+ memory TCRbeta repertoires of a Belgian cohort with known cytomegalovirus serostatus were sequenced in order to replicate a published TCR-based CMV serostatus classifier. General conclusions and limits of the study: Unlike the original study, which covered naive and memory CD4+ and CD8+ populations, the Belgian study sequenced only CD4+CD45RO+ memory cells. For predicting CMV serostatus, the median bootstrapped AUC was roughly 0.95 using the original framework and 0.91 using a US-trained random forest. Among the approximately 160 previously reported CMV-associated TCRbeta sequences, 67 showed up in the CD4+ memory repertoires, with each one found in between one and five individuals. The results were interpreted as suggesting that the CMV-associated TCR signature is mostly present in the CD4+ memory repertoire. On the Belgian cohort, the classifier built on the original framework reached a median bootstrapped AUC of around 0.95, with a 95% CI of 0.76-1.00.

V loses 2 bases of germline sequence and J loses 2 bases, and the interval between the two ends is 10 bases. The CDR3 runs 14 residues from the cysteine to the phenylalanine. This entry keeps only the CDR3 DNA: 42 bases, framed from base 1. The germline V gene supplies CDR1 SGHRS and CDR2 YFSETQ. Specimen: memory CD4+ T cells from blood. The chain links TRBV5-1 with TRBJ2-5, with the D gene call left open. The receptor was derived from an adult in good health and CMV-seronegative. The CDR3 here reads CASSFGPQQETQYF. The sequenced DNA is TGCGCCAGCAGCTTTGGGCCCCAACAAGAGACCCAGTACTTC.